This T cell receptor (beta chain) appears in the sequencing data of a study of T cells in localized non-small cell lung cancer. Comment on this clone: The antigen remains unidentified.

Sequencing was performed with immunoSEQ multiplex PCR; in TCRdb, only in-frame clones are kept and a portion is missing. The sample lists roughly 35,000 clones; about 83% were seen once. With V trimmed by 6 bases and J by 0 bases, 9 bases remained unmatched. Per germline, CDR1 SNHLY and CDR2 FYNNEI. This CDR3 is 18 amino acids long. General study results and limits: It remains possible that heterogeneity exists, since only one tumor region was sequenced. The appearance of a median approximately 57 of the top 100 tumor clones was seen in adjacent lung. Measurement of T cell clonality placed uninvolved adjacent lung highest, above the level in tumor.

Sequenced material: peripheral blood, taken before any cancer treatment. This sequence was found in a woman aged 35-75 years with stage I lung adenocarcinoma. This chain uses TRBV2 with TRBJ2-3; TRBD2 matches at 13 bases. The CDR3 sequence is CASSPGLAGTTSTDTQYF. CDR3 sequence (DNA): TGTGCCAGCAGCCCGGGACTAGCGGGGACTACTAGCACAGATACGCAGTATTTT.